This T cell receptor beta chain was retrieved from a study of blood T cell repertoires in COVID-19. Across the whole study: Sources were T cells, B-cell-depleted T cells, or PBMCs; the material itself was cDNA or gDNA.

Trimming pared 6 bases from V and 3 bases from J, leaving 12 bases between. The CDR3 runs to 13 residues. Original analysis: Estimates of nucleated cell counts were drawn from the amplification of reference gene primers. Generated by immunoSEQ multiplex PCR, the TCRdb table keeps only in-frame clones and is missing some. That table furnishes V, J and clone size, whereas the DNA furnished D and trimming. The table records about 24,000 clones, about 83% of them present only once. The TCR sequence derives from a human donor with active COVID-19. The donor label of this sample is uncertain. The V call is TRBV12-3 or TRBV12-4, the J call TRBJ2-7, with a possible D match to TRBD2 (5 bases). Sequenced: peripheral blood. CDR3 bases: TGTGCCAGCAGGTCCGGGATCAACTACGAGCAGTACTTC. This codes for CASRSGINYEQYF.